This entry concerns a single T cell receptor (beta chain). As yet, its antigen is unknown. This entry comes from a study of CD8+ T cells in alopecia areata. Study in general: Treated individuals took tofacitinib by mouth, 5 to 10 mg twice daily.

Study results and limitations: The study also sequences resident alphabeta T cells of normal skin in scalp samples. Lesional scalp, especially alopecia totalis/universalis, showed higher clonality than normal scalp.

Collected material from alopecia areata patients comprised lesional scalp punch biopsies and peripheral blood. cDNA serving as the sequencing template came from extracted, reverse transcribed RNA. Repertoires were generated with immunoSEQ multiplex PCR, while TCRdb's copy carries only in-frame clones and drops some. The sample contains 110,000 or so clones, 35% to 40% of which appear only once. This CDR3 spans 12 amino acids. V lost 5 bases, J lost 8 bases, and 10 bases lay in between. The germline V gene encodes CDR1 SGHTA and CDR2 FQGTGA. Sequencing input: CD4+ T cells sorted from blood. This sequence was found in a human donor with alopecia areata. The gene calls are TRBV7-3 and TRBJ2-1, with D unresolved. This CDR3 is CASSRSRDEQFF. The CDR3 region has the DNA TGTGCCAGCAGCCGTAGCCGCGATGAGCAGTTCTTC.